A single sample gave rise to the 31 T cell receptor beta chains below, sequenced in a study of CD8 T cells in Susac syndrome. An input of roughly 0.5 to 1 ug of RNA was subjected to reverse transcription using random hexamers. TCRdb passed the immunoSEQ multiplex PCR reads through MiXCR, listing each CDR3 protein once. The data show about 180,000 distinct CDR3 sequences, with 94% seen just once and approximately 0.11% held by the top ten. Input material: CD4+ T cells from PBMCs. These receptors all come from a human donor with Susac syndrome.

The chain joins TRBV30 to TRBJ1-2; D gene ambiguous. This CDR3 has 13 residues. The germline V and J ends were trimmed by 1 base and 2 bases, with 8 bases remaining between them. Germline-derived CDR1 and CDR2 are GTSNPN and SVGIG (reference sequence). CDR3 loop: CAWSAGHNYGYTF. The CDR3 DNA follows: TGTGCCTGGAGTGCGGGTCACAACTATGGCTACACCTTC.

About this clonotype: An end of the junction differs from the germline gene, which may be a read error. V gene TRBV7-7 combines with J gene TRBJ2-7; 9 bases line up with TRBD1. CDR1 SSHAT and CDR2 FNYEAQ come from the germline V gene (reference sequence). The CDR3 extends over 15 amino acids. The CDR3 sequence: CASSLVGQGVGRQYF. In DNA form, the CDR3 reads TGTGCTAGCAGCTTAGTGGGACAGGGAGTAGGTCGGCAGTACTTC.

This clonotype was recorded a few times. The chain joins TRBV5-4 to TRBJ2-2; a weak D match, TRBD2 (5 bases). Germline lookup yields CDR1 SGHNT and CDR2 YYREEE (reference sequence). Trimming left V 0 bases short and J 0 bases short, with 6 bases between. The length of the CDR3 is 15 residues. This CDR3 is CASSLAGSNTGELFF. The DNA of the CDR3 is TGTGCCAGCAGCTTGGCGGGATCGAACACCGGGGAGCTGTTTTTT.

The chain combines TRBV2 with TRBJ1-6; 7 nucleotides line up with TRBD1. The CDR3 runs 13 residues. The ends lost 4 bases at V and 6 bases at J; junction bases unmatched: 0. CDR1 is SNHLY, CDR2 FYNNEI, per germline. CDR3 DNA: TGTGCCAGCAGTGGGGACAGTAATTCACCCCTCCACTTT. Translating it yields CASSGDSNSPLHF.

This chain joins TRBV20-1 and TRBJ2-3; TRBD2 agrees at 8 bases. The CDR3 is 15 amino acids. Per germline, CDR1 DFQATT and CDR2 SNEGSKA (reference sequence). Losses at the gene ends were 0 bases for V and 3 bases for J; bases not matched to a gene: 5. Here the CDR3 reads CSARDRGTRTDTQYF. CDR3 bases: TGCAGTGCTAGAGATCGAGGGACTAGAACAGATACGCAGTATTTT.

This clonotype came up once. The chain uses TRBV20-1 and TRBJ2-7; the D is unclear. Trimming cost V 1 base and J 6 bases, with 10 bases left between them. The germline CDR1 and CDR2 sequences are DFQATT and SNEGSKA (reference sequence). There are 12 residues in the CDR3. The DNA for the CDR3 is TGCAGTGCTAGAGGGTCTCGCCTCGAGCAGTACTTC. It codes for CSARGSRLEQYF.

The rearrangement uses TRBV7-2 and TRBJ1-6; D perhaps matches TRBD1 (6 bases). The CDR3 consists of 18 residues. Trimming took off 1 base at V and 9 bases at J, with 22 bases between the two ends. Germline CDR1 SGHTA, CDR2 FQGNSA. The CDR3 is CASSLGLLSGAVGSPLHF. CDR3 nucleotide sequence: TGTGCCAGCAGCTTAGGACTTTTGTCGGGGGCTGTCGGTTCACCCCTCCACTTT.

The rearrangement uses TRBV9 and TRBJ2-3; TRBD2 might be the D (6 bases). Trimming removed 4 bases from V and 0 bases from J, with 18 bases in between. CDR3 size: 17 residues. Per germline, CDR1 SGDLS and CDR2 YYNGEE. The CDR3 spells CASSPLLGGSSTDTQYF. CDR3 nucleotide sequence: TGTGCCAGCAGCCCGCTGCTTGGGGGGTCTAGCACAGATACGCAGTATTTT. Variable domain in full (rest from reference TRBV9 and TRBJ2-3): DSGVTQTPKHLITATGQRVTLRCSPRSGDLSVYWYQQSLDQGLQFLIQYYNGEERAKGNILERFSAQQFPDLHSELNLSSLELGDSALYFCASSPLLGGSSTDTQYFGPGTRLTVL.

This clonotype was seen a single time. The chain employs TRBV18 and TRBJ2-5, with a weak D call TRBD1 (5 bases). The V end was cut by 3 bases, the J end by 2 bases, with 7 bases between. This CDR3 comprises 13 residues. Germline V gene lookup returns CDR1 KGHSH and CDR2 LQKENI. The DNA for the CDR3 is TGTGCCAGCTCACCCCGACAGCAAGAGACCCAGTACTTC. Translating gives CASSPRQQETQYF.

The CDR3 protein is CASSRDRGQSYNSPLHF. The CDR3 DNA sequence: TGTGCCAGCAGCCGCGACAGGGGGCAATCCTATAATTCACCCCTCCACTTT. The rearrangement links TRBV5-6 to TRBJ1-6, with 10 bases fitting TRBD1. CDR3 length: 17 residues. CDR1 is SGHDT, CDR2 YYEEEE, per germline. Trimming removed 4 bases from V and 1 base from J; junction bases left unmatched: 5.

The chain has TRBV20-1 and TRBJ2-2; 8 bases map to TRBD1. V lost 6 bases and J lost 4; bases outside the gene matches: 10. The V gene's germline CDR1 is DFQATT and CDR2 SNEGSKA (reference sequence). The CDR3 has 15 amino acids. CDR3 nucleotides: TGCAGTGCCCACGACAGGGGAAGGTTCACCGGGGAGCTGTTTTTT. Its protein product is CSAHDRGRFTGELFF.

The rearrangement links TRBV9 to TRBJ1-1; D not resolved. V was cut by 4 bases and J by 2 bases, with 9 bases left in between. CDR3 length: 13 amino acids. Germline V gene data show CDR1 as SGDLS and CDR2 as YYNGEE. DNA of the CDR3: TGTGCCAGCAGCACAAGATCAAACACTGAAGCTTTCTTT. Protein sequence: CASSTRSNTEAFF.

Of note for this clonotype: One end of the junction fails to match germline, which may point to a read error. The genes are TRBV7-7 and TRBJ2-5, with 9 bases identical to TRBD1. The CDR3 length is 15 residues. The germline CDR1 and CDR2 sequences are SSHAT and FNYEAQ (reference sequence). The CDR3 reads CASSSGTGRAETQYF. The CDR3 DNA follows: TGTGCTAGCAGCTCCGGGACAGGGCGGGCAGAGACCCAGTACTTC.

The V and J genes are TRBV18 and TRBJ2-7; D might be TRBD1 or TRBD2, each matching 6 bases. The germline V gene has CDR1 KGHSH and CDR2 LQKENI. Trimming took 1 base from V and 5 from J, leaving 12 bases between them. The CDR3 length is 14 residues. The chain's CDR3 is CASSPRDGGDEQYF. The CDR3 DNA reads TGTGCCAGCTCACCACGAGACGGGGGCGACGAGCAGTACTTC.

The rearrangement uses TRBV5-4 and TRBJ2-3; tentative D call: TRBD2 (6 bases). V lost 1 base to trimming and J lost 0 bases, with 9 bases between them. The CDR3 spans 15 residues. Germline CDR1 and CDR2: SGHNT and YYREEE (reference sequence). The CDR3 nucleotides read TGTGCCAGCAGCTTGCTAGCGAAAAGCACAGATACGCAGTATTTT. Translated: CASSLLAKSTDTQYF.

The V gene is TRBV9, the J gene TRBJ2-1; a weak D match, TRBD2 (5 bases). Trimming removed 0 bases at V and 0 bases at J, with 25 bases between. The germline CDR1 and CDR2 sequences are SGDLS and YYNGEE. This CDR3 spans 21 amino acids. The CDR3 reads CASSVAKDKTSLRRSYNEQFF. CDR3 DNA sequence: TGTGCCAGCAGCGTAGCGAAAGACAAAACTAGTTTGCGTCGCTCCTACAATGAGCAGTTCTTC.

The chain is built from TRBV18 and TRBJ2-5, with TRBD1 matching over 12 bases. Germline loops: CDR1 KGHSH, CDR2 LQKENI. The length of the CDR3 is 16 residues. V was pared by 4 bases and J by 3 bases, with 6 bases of the junction left unmatched. For the CDR3, the DNA is TGTGCCAGCTCACAGGGGACAGGGGGCACGGAAGAGACCCAGTACTTC. This gives the protein CASSQGTGGTEETQYF.

J is TRBJ2-3 and V is TRBV12-3 or TRBV12-4; TRBD2 is a possible D gene (6 bases). V lost 3 bases and J lost 6, with 10 bases in between. The CDR3 has 13 residues. In DNA, the CDR3 is TGTGCCAGCAGTTTCGGGGCGGGGGATACGCAGTATTTT. Amino acid sequence: CASSFGAGDTQYF.

This rearrangement joins TRBV5-1 to TRBJ1-5, with a possible D match to TRBD1 (5 bases). V was pared by 2 bases and J by 6 bases, with 9 bases between. Germline CDR1 SGHRS, CDR2 YFSETQ. The CDR3 is 13 amino acids. In nucleotides, the CDR3 is TGCGCCAGCAGCTTTGGGGCAGGTCAGCCCCAGCATTTT. Translation gives CASSFGAGQPQHF.

The chain employs TRBV11-2 and TRBJ2-7; D unclear. The V end was cut by 3 bases, the J end by 3 bases, with 12 bases between. Germline CDR1 is SGHAT and CDR2 is FQNNGV. There are 14 residues in the CDR3. The CDR3 is CASSFGPSNYEQYF. In nucleotides, the CDR3 is TGTGCCAGCAGCTTCGGACCGAGTAACTACGAGCAGTACTTC.

V gene TRBV5-8 combines with J gene TRBJ2-5; D is undetermined. The germline gives CDR1 SGHTS, CDR2 YDEGEE. The CDR3 runs to 15 residues. The V gene lost 0 bases and the J gene lost 5 bases, with 14 bases spanning the gap. CDR3 in amino acids: CASSLAPASYETQYF. The CDR3 nucleotides are TGTGCCAGCAGCTTGGCGCCGGCGAGTTATGAGACCCAGTACTTC.

The chain carries TRBV5-1 and TRBJ2-3; 12 bases are a match to TRBD1. The CDR3 is 15 amino acids. Trimming removed 4 bases from V and 6 bases from J; junction bases left unmatched: 6. Germline CDR1 reads SGHRS; CDR2 reads YFSETQ. CDR3 coding DNA: TGCGCCAGCAGCCCGGGACAGGGGGCGCCGGATACGCAGTATTTT. It translates to CASSPGQGAPDTQYF.

The chain carries TRBV6-5 and TRBJ2-1; unclear D gene. The ends were cut back, 0 bases at V and 5 bases at J, with 14 bases in the middle. Germline-derived CDR1 and CDR2 are MNHEY and SVGAGI. The CDR3 is made up of 16 amino acids. CDR3 DNA: TGTGCCAGCAGTTACTCTCCCAGCAACACCCACAATGAGCAGTTCTTC. This sequence encodes CASSYSPSNTHNEQFF.

This clonotype was picked up one time. The genes are TRBV4-2 and TRBJ2-7; D remains ambiguous. The ends were cut back, 0 bases at V and 2 bases at J, with 11 bases in the middle. Germline assignment: CDR1 LGHNA and CDR2 YNFKEQ. The CDR3 sequence is 15 residues long. The CDR3 DNA reads TGTGCCAGCAGCCAAGATGTGGCGGATACCTACGAGCAGTACTTC. Translated, it gives CASSQDVADTYEQYF.

This clonotype was observed a single time. V and J are TRBV30 and TRBJ2-2; D remains unclear. V was shortened by 8 bases and J by 1 base, with 8 bases between the two germline ends. Germline V gene sequence: CDR1 GTSNPN, CDR2 SVGIG (reference sequence). The CDR3 extends over 12 amino acids. The CDR3 loop reads CAQPRNTGELFF. The CDR3 nucleotides are TGTGCCCAGCCCCGGAACACCGGGGAGCTGTTTTTT.

The chain couples TRBV29-1 to TRBJ2-1; D may match TRBD1 or TRBD2 (5 bases each). V dropped 3 bases and J dropped 8 bases, with 14 bases sitting between them. CDR3 length: 13 amino acids. Germline V gives CDR1 SQVTM, CDR2 ANQGSEA. The CDR3 loop is CSVEGPPDDEQFF. CDR3 sequence (DNA): TGCAGCGTTGAGGGACCCCCGGACGATGAGCAGTTCTTC.

V is TRBV20-1 and J is TRBJ1-2; tentatively, D is TRBD1 (5 bases). Trimming took 6 bases from V and 7 from J, leaving 24 bases between them. This CDR3 is built from 15 residues. Looked up from germline, CDR1 is DFQATT and CDR2 is SNEGSKA (reference sequence). As DNA, the CDR3 is TGCAGTGCCAGACACCGGGGGAAAGGGTTCGGTGGCTACACCTTC. Protein product: CSARHRGKGFGGYTF.

For the CDR3, the DNA is TGTGCCTGGAGTGTTGGCAGCATCTACGAGCAGTACTTC. Encoded protein: CAWSVGSIYEQYF. The chain employs TRBV30 and TRBJ2-7; D unresolved. This CDR3 is 13 amino acids long. Trimming removed 0 bases from V and 3 bases from J, with 9 bases in between. CDR1 GTSNPN and CDR2 SVGIG come from the germline V gene (reference sequence).

The gene calls are TRBV20-1 and TRBJ2-3; tentatively, D is TRBD1 (5 bases). There are 13 residues in the CDR3. Germline values: CDR1 DFQATT, CDR2 SNEGSKA (reference sequence). CDR3 sequence: CSPKGDSTDTQYF. CDR3 nucleotides: TGCAGCCCAAAAGGGGATTCCACAGATACGCAGTATTTT.

The CDR3 region has the DNA TGTGCCTGGAGTGTACACCAGGGGGTAGACTATGGCTACACCTTC. This sequence encodes CAWSVHQGVDYGYTF. This rearrangement joins TRBV30 to TRBJ1-2, with 7 positions matching TRBD1. The CDR3 has 15 residues. Germline CDR1 GTSNPN, CDR2 SVGIG (reference sequence). The J segment lost 3 bases and the V segment lost 0 bases, leaving 7 bases of the junction unmatched.

This clonotype has more than one count but fewer than ten. This rearrangement joins TRBV29-1 to TRBJ1-2; a possible D gene is TRBD1 (5 bases). The V gene lost 7 bases and the J gene lost 7 bases, with 13 bases spanning the gap. The CDR3 length is 11 residues. Germline V gene lookup returns CDR1 SQVTM and CDR2 ANQGSEA. This chain's CDR3 is CSGRQGGGYTF. The CDR3 DNA is TGCAGCGGCCGCCAGGGAGGTGGCTACACCTTC.